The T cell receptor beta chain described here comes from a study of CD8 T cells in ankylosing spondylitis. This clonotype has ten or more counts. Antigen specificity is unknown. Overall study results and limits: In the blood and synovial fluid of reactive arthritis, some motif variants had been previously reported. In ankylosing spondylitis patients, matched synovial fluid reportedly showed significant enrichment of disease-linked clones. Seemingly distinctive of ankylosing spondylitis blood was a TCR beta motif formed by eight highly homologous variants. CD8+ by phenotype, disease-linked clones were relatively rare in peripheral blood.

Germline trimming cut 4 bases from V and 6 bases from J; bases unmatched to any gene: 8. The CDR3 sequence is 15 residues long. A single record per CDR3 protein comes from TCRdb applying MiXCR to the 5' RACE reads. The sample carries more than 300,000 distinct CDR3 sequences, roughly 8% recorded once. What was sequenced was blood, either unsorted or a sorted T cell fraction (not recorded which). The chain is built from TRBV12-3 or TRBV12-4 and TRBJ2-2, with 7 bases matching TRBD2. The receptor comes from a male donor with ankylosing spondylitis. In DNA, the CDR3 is TGTGCCAGCAGTTCGGGACTAAAGCGGGCCGGGGAGCTGTTTTTT. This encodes CASSSGLKRAGELFF.